This entry concerns a single T cell receptor (beta chain). The antigen is unknown. Losses at the gene ends were 2 bases for V and 2 bases for J; bases not matched to a gene: 7. CDR1 is MGHRA, CDR2 YSYEKL, per germline. CDR3 length: 17 amino acids. Clones were sequenced by immunoSEQ multiplex PCR, and TCRdb holds only the in-frame ones, with some missing. The sample contains roughly 150,000 clones, approximately 86% of which appear only once. This specimen belongs to a study of cytomegalovirus exposure and HLA in healthy donors. Across the whole study: The same platform used for the 500 to 850 first-cohort repertoires was also used for the 90 to 150 validation repertoires, as a later analysis reported.

General observations from the study: Researchers counted around 160 TCR beta chains as cytomegalovirus-associated. For cytomegalovirus status, the classifier reportedly gave diagnoses with high specificity and sensitivity. Rarity held for most TCR sequences, but there were some public TCRs that occurred in many donors.

This receptor was obtained from a man aged 30-40 years in good health and CMV-seropositive. The chain is built from TRBV4-1 and TRBJ2-3; 10 nucleotides align to TRBD1. The sample consisted of PBMCs. The CDR3 is CASSQFGQGGDTDTQYF. Written as DNA, the CDR3 is TGCGCCAGCAGCCAATTTGGACAGGGGGGGGACACAGATACGCAGTATTTT.